This T cell receptor (beta chain) was captured in a study of breast tumors, draining lymph nodes, adjacent tissues (dated by TCRdb to the mid-2010s). In terms of the full investigation: Breast cancer patients provided tumor, adjacent nontumor tissue and axillary lymph nodes, and the study compared the TCR beta repertoires across these three sources. In human breast cancer, the study set out to evaluate how tumor, surrounding tissue and draining lymph node repertoires relate to one another and whether T cells may move between these sites.

Sequenced using an Illumina HiSeq 2000. TCR beta chain libraries were generated by multiplex PCR amplification. High-throughput sequencing was used to analyze the amplified TCR beta chain products. TCRdb's own reprocessing of the public reads used fastp at Q25 and MiXCR and kept productive beta chains. Rows are unified per CDR3 protein, each entry keeping the most common DNA and genes. This sample is represented by 200,000 or so distinct CDR3 sequences; approximately 30% of them were singletons. Roughly 4.3% of the sample is taken by the ten largest. Overall study outcomes, separate from this receptor: In luminal-like breast cancer, tumor and nontumor tissue repertoires resembled each other significantly more than in basal-like breast cancer. The data were judged consistent with most tumor T cells deriving from the lymph node and then expanding within tumor tissue. Rather than being directly demonstrated, the conclusion that tumor T cells originate in lymph nodes was presented as consistent with a hypothesis. Tumor T-cell repertoires showed less diversity than lymph node repertoires and more diversity than nontumor tissue repertoires, and tumor T-cell repertoires showed preferential V and J gene usage.

In its sample, this clonotype was seen many times. This clone's antigen is unknown. One base away there is no much larger clone; base qualities are not given. Lymph node samples came from the axillary draining lymph nodes of breast cancer patients. From the cysteine through the phenylalanine, the CDR3 covers 14 amino acids. Only the CDR3 portion is preserved as DNA: 42 bases, with reading frame beginning at the first base. Per the germline V gene, SNHLY is the CDR1 and FYNNEI is the CDR2. V is reduced by 3 bases and J by 0 bases, leaving a spacing of 7 bases between them. Sequencing was done on a sample of axillary lymph node tissue. The chain was built from TRBV2 and TRBJ2-3; no D gene is confidently identified. This receptor was taken from a female donor with breast cancer. Some clones in this sample may be carry-over from other donors' samples. Here the CDR3 is given as CASSDWASTDTQYF. The DNA sequence follows: TGTGCCAGCAGTGATTGGGCTAGCACAGATACGCAGTATTTT.